Listed below are T cell receptor beta chains from one sample, sequenced in a study of blood T cells in healthy people across ages. TCRdb analysed the 5' RACE reads with MiXCR anew, one entry per CDR3 protein. The sample lists 2 million or so distinct CDR3 sequences; 40% to 55% were seen once. Sequencing used blood. The receptors come from a woman between 40 and 55 years old in good health. Both conserved end residues are part of each CDR3. The D gene is left open where the match is weak. The size of a clone is reported for some rows only, either as once, few or many, or as a class for expanded clones.

d_gene,j_gene,v_gene,abundance,CDR3nt,CDR3aa
.,TRBJ1-6,TRBV9,.,TGTGCCAGCAGCGTAGTCGAGAGCTCCTATAATTCACCCCTCCACTTT,CASSVVESSYNSPLHF
TRBD2,TRBJ2-7,TRBV4-2,.,TGTGCCAGCAGCCAAGAAAGCGGGGGGGATCACGAGCAGTACTTC,CASSQESGGDHEQYF
TRBD2,TRBJ2-5,TRBV7-9,.,TGTGCCAGCAGCGCCTTAGCGGGGGGGATGGAGACCCAGTACTTC,CASSALAGGMETQYF
.,TRBJ2-3,TRBV5-1,.,TGCGCCAGCAGCCCTCAGGCAGGGGCCAGCACAGATACGCAGTATTTT,CASSPQAGASTDTQYF
.,TRBJ2-7,TRBV4-3,few,TGCGCCAGCAGCCAAGATACCCGAGGGGTCTACGAGCAGTACTTC,CASSQDTRGVYEQYF
.,TRBJ2-7,TRBV20-1,.,TGCAGTGCTAGTGGGGACGGAACCTACGAGCAGTACTTC,CSASGDGTYEQYF
TRBD1,TRBJ1-1,TRBV12-3/TRBV12-4,.,TGTGCCAGCAGTGAGGGACAGGGGGGGACTGAAGCTTTCTTT,CASSEGQGGTEAFF
TRBD2,TRBJ2-3,TRBV9,many,TGTGCCAGCAGCGTAGCTACGTCTAGCGGGGGCCCCACAGATACGCAGTATTTT,CASSVATSSGGPTDTQYF
.,TRBJ1-1,TRBV11-2,.,TGTGCCAGCAGCTTGTGGGGTAGGGACACTGAAGCTTTCTTT,CASSLWGRDTEAFF
TRBD2,TRBJ2-1,TRBV4-1,.,TGCGCCAGCAGCCGCGCCCCCAGAGCGGGGGGGCCTAGGTCCTACAATGAGCAGTTCTTC,CASSRAPRAGGPRSYNEQFF
TRBD1,TRBJ1-4,TRBV6-2/TRBV6-3,once,TGTGCCAGCAGTTCCCGGGACAGGGTCAGCGAAAAACTGTTTTTT,CASSSRDRVSEKLFF
TRBD1,TRBJ1-2,TRBV5-1,few,TGCGCCAGCAGCCTACAGGGGGAGGATGGCTACACCTTC,CASSLQGEDGYTF
.,TRBJ2-7,TRBV5-5,few,TGTGCCAGCAGCTTGGACAGCGCTACCTACGAGCAGTACTTC,CASSLDSATYEQYF
TRBD2,TRBJ2-1,TRBV6-5,.,TGTGCCAGCAGACGTAGCGGGGGAGCCTCCTACAATGAGCAGTTCTTC,CASRRSGGASYNEQFF
TRBD1,TRBJ2-1,TRBV5-1,.,TGCGCCAGCAGCTCTGACTACGGACAGGCCGTGAGGTTCTTC,CASSSDYGQAVRFF
.,TRBJ2-3,TRBV11-2,.,TGTGCCAGCAGCTCAGGGTTCACACTGCCCACAGATACGCAGTATTTT,CASSSGFTLPTDTQYF
.,TRBJ2-7,TRBV28,few,TGTGCCAGCAGGCCTTCAGTAGACGAGCAGTACTTC,CASRPSVDEQYF
TRBD2,TRBJ2-7,TRBV5-6,few,TGTGCCAGCAGCGGGACTAGCTGGGGCGAGCAGTACTTC,CASSGTSWGEQYF
.,TRBJ2-5,TRBV28,.,TGTGCCAGCTTCGCGGTAGGGGAGACCCAGTACTTC,CASFAVGETQYF
.,TRBJ2-1,TRBV20-1,.,TGCAGTGCTAGTCGGGGGACAACATACAATGAGCAGTTCTTC,CSASRGTTYNEQFF
.,TRBJ2-7,TRBV20-1,.,TGCAGTGGGGAGGCAGGCTACGAGCAGTACTTC,CSGEAGYEQYF
TRBD2,TRBJ2-5,TRBV6-1,.,TGTGCCAGCAGCCTCCGGCTAGCGGGGGCCCAGATCCAAGAGACCCAGTACTTC,CASSLRLAGAQIQETQYF
TRBD1,TRBJ1-2,TRBV24-1,few,TGTGCCACCAGTGATTCCGGGACAGCCTATGGCTACACCTTC,CATSDSGTAYGYTF